This record covers a single T cell receptor beta chain. Here immunoSEQ multiplex PCR was the method, and the copy in TCRdb shows in-frame clones only, minus some. In the table there are over 70,000 clones, approximately 88% of which are singletons. This entry is derived from a study of blood T cell repertoires in COVID-19. For the study at large: Samples representing acute and convalescent COVID-19 were sourced from the United States, Italy and Spain. T cells, B-cell-depleted T cells, or PBMCs provided the cDNA or gDNA that served as material.

The CDR3 extends over 16 amino acids. Trimming took off 0 bases at V and 1 base at J, with 12 bases between the two ends. CDR1 and CDR2 from the germline V gene are LGHNA and YNFKEQ. The material sequenced was peripheral blood. This clonotype was obtained from an elderly man with acute or convalescent COVID-19. This chain links TRBV4-2 with TRBJ2-5; possible D gene TRBD1, 6 bases. CDR3 DNA sequence: TGTGCCAGCAGCCAAGAAGACAGGCGCACCCAAGAGACCCAGTACTTC. Translating it yields CASSQEDRRTQETQYF.